Given below is one T cell receptor (beta chain) in context. As yet, its antigen is unknown. The data belong to a study of T cells in Graves' hyperthyroidism and ophthalmopathy. Findings of the study overall: The model forecast ophthalmopathy, anticipating it by a median approximately 6.2 months before onset. Most clonotypes expanded in the thyroid (above 0.001) were also present in blood.

The germline V gene has CDR1 LNHNV and CDR2 YYDKDF (reference sequence). Deletions cut 6 bases from V and 8 bases from J, with 10 bases between. The CDR3 is 11 amino acids. Any patient presenting with uncontrolled infection, other autoimmune disease, pregnancy or lactation was left out. The study based diagnoses on clinical symptoms, serum thyroxine and TRAb, thyroid ultrasound and orbital computed tomography. Amplification of TCR beta CDR3 regions used RNA as the template. The HTBI primer set drove a first-round RT-PCR of the TCR CDR3. TCRdb re-called the multiplex PCR reads with MiXCR, one entry per CDR3 protein. The table lists more than 650,000 distinct CDR3 sequences, about 14% of them singletons.

This TCR came from a woman in her late teens or twenties with Graves' hyperthyroidism. V gene TRBV15 combines with J gene TRBJ1-2; D may be TRBD1 (5 bases). Material: blood. The CDR3 sequence is CATRAGEGYTF. Written as DNA, the CDR3 is TGTGCCACCAGAGCGGGGGAAGGCTACACCTTC.